The present T cell receptor (beta chain) was sequenced within a study of cytomegalovirus exposure and HLA in healthy donors. There are 16 residues in the CDR3. Germline V gives CDR1 LNHDA, CDR2 SQIVND (reference sequence). The junction had 9 bases not matched to a gene; V was cut back by 3 bases and J by 7 bases. Amplification used 60 Vbeta primers and 13 Jbeta primers. This table comes from immunoSEQ multiplex PCR, and its TCRdb copy is limited to in-frame clones, with some not included. The table records 150,000 to 200,000 clones, around 72% of them present only once. Sequenced material: PBMCs. The chain links TRBV19 to TRBJ2-1; 10 positions match TRBD1. The TCR comes from a man aged 50 to 59 in good health and CMV-seronegative. The CDR3 coding sequence is TGTGCCAGTAGTATTCGATCGGGACAGGGGATGAATGAGCAGTTCTTC. Its protein product is CASSIRSGQGMNEQFF.